What follows describes a single TCR beta chain. This clonotype was seen ten or more times. No antigen is known for it. There are no base qualities to consult, and no much larger clone falls within one base. The source of the sample is a study of spatial heterogeneity in lung cancer (dated by TCRdb to between 2019 and 2020). Background for the entire study: Beta-chain transcripts were consistently detected in greater numbers than alpha-chain transcripts, which likely reflected higher beta-chain transcript abundance. TCR transcript counts in tumor regions correlated strongly with a T cell transcriptional module score from matched bulk RNA-seq. In the raw uncorrected reads, each unique combination of TCR and UMI appeared on average more than ten times. In non-small cell lung cancer, the study quantitatively compared TCR alpha and beta repertoires across several tumor regions, matched nontumor lung, and blood. Nonsynonymous mutation counts, determined by whole-exome sequencing of tumor tissue, were related to TCR repertoire features. At surgery, hundreds of tumor regions, 61 to 75 matched nontumor lung samples and more than 55 PBMC samples were TCR-sequenced for both alpha and beta chains.

What the time point label conveys for this sample: sample taken at primary tumor resection. Samples were obtained from approximately 70 patients with early-stage, untreated non-small cell lung cancer from the lung TRACERx cohort. Whole RNA extracted from tumor and nontumor lung tissue, or from cryopreserved PBMC samples, was used for TCR sequencing without cell sorting. Only patients with enough RNA available from two or more tumor regions were chosen for TCR sequencing. Before being selected, tumor and adjacent nontumor lung specimens were reviewed by a lung pathologist. Study-wide conclusions, independent of this receptor: Additional single-cell paired TCR alpha and beta sequencing was considered necessary to confirm, at a functional level, the hypothesis that regional TCRs recognize regional mutations. The count of ubiquitous expanded TCRs correlated with the count of ubiquitous nonsynonymous mutations, and the count of regional expanded TCRs correlated with the count of regional nonsynonymous mutations. Estimated TCR-seq coverage of tumor T cells was only around 7.1% for alpha chains and 12% to 15% for beta chains. The tumor nonsynonymous mutation count correlated with the number of expanded intratumoral alpha and beta TCRs.

The protocol used for the library was 5' RACE. Sequencing was carried out with a NextSeq 500. The TCR library protocol attached a unique molecular identifier to each TCR cDNA molecule to allow correction of PCR and sequencing errors. Regarding the original processing steps: TCR identification, UMI-based error correction and CDR3 extraction were performed with Decombinator tools. Expanded TCRs were defined as those above a frequency of 2 per 1,000, corresponding to the top 1% of the tumor frequency distribution. Expanded tumor TCRs statistically deemed absent (corrected P<0.05) from at least one tumor region were classed as regional, and all other expanded tumor TCRs were classed as ubiquitous. Renyi diversity was calculated using the R vegan package after each repertoire was subsampled 100 times to 5,000 TCRs. CDR3 similarity networks were built from amino acid triplet string-kernel similarity, connecting CDR3s with pairwise similarity above 0.82. TCRdb reprocessing: public reads trimmed at Q25 with fastp, clones called with MiXCR, in-frame beta chains kept. Entries that share a CDR3 protein sequence are merged under the most common genes and DNA. The V and J calls shown here were made by TCRdb, not taken from the authors' results. The sample table lists about 6,900 distinct CDR3 sequences, around 12% of them with a count of one. The ten largest clones capture roughly a fifth of the sample.

Reading the germline V gene gives CDR1 MNHEY and CDR2 SVGEGT. Measured from the cysteine to the phenylalanine, the CDR3 is 14 residues long. The retained sequence is limited to the CDR3, 42 bases, with the frame set at the first base. Relative to germline, V is missing 5 bases and J is missing 2 bases, with 3 bases of the junction outside any gene match. The chain is assembled from TRBV6-2 or TRBV6-3 and TRBJ2-3; TRBD1 agrees with 8 junctional bases. The TCR comes from a male donor with early-stage non-small cell lung cancer. The source material was lung tumor tissue, sampled at surgery. The nucleotide sequence reads as follows: TGTGCCAGCAGTAGACAGGGGATCACAGATACGCAGTATTTT. It specifies CASSRQGITDTQYF.